This TCR beta chain was captured by sequencing in a study of control samples from healthy donors and cancer patients. Using immunoSEQ multiplex PCR, the repertoire was profiled, and TCRdb retains in-frame clones only, with some absent. The data contain 50,000 to 65,000 clones, less than 95% of them singletons. Looked up from germline, CDR1 is GTSNPN and CDR2 is SVGIG (reference sequence). The CDR3 is 16 residues long. V lost 2 bases, J lost 3 bases, and 11 bases stayed unmatched. This chain links TRBV30 with TRBJ2-3; TRBD1 matches at 7 bases. The sequence came from a woman aged 45-65 years with colorectal cancer. Sample: PBMCs. CDR3 protein: CAWSFPRTGVTDTQYF. DNA for the CDR3: TGTGCCTGGAGTTTCCCCCGAACAGGGGTTACAGATACGCAGTATTTT.